These 9 T cell receptor beta chains share one sample of origin, sequenced in a study of blood T cell repertoires in COVID-19. Here immunoSEQ multiplex PCR was the method, and the copy in TCRdb shows in-frame clones only, minus some. Here the sample spans over 85,000 clones, around three quarters being singletons. The sequencing sample was made of peripheral blood. These receptors came from a woman aged 60-75 years with acute or convalescent COVID-19.

The rearrangement links TRBV19 to TRBJ2-2; no definite D call. Deletions cut 7 bases from V and 5 bases from J, with 5 bases between. Germline-derived CDR1 and CDR2 are LNHDA and SQIVND (reference sequence). This CDR3 spans 11 amino acids. The CDR3, as DNA: TGTGCCAGTAAAGCGACCGGGGAGCTGTTTTTT. It yields the protein CASKATGELFF. Drawing the rest from reference TRBV19 and TRBJ2-2, the complete variable domain is DGGITQSPKYLFRKEGQNVTLSCEQNLNHDAMYWYRQDPGQGLRLIYYSQIVNDFQKGDIAEGYSVSREKKESFPLTVTSAQKNPTAFYLCASKATGELFFGEGSRLTVL.

The gene calls are TRBV27 and TRBJ2-7; D unresolved. This CDR3 region has 13 residues. Trimming left V 0 bases short and J 5 bases short, with 8 bases between. CDR1 is MNHEY and CDR2 is SMNVEV in the germline V gene (reference sequence). CDR3 DNA sequence: TGTGCCAGCAGTTTATCCAGACTGAACGAGCAGTACTTC. Protein product: CASSLSRLNEQYF.

This clone was counted between two and nine times. J is TRBJ1-2 and V is TRBV9; D call uncertain. V shed 0 bases and J shed 4 bases, with 7 bases lying between them. The CDR3 contains 13 residues. The germline V gene encodes CDR1 SGDLS and CDR2 YYNGEE. The CDR3 nucleotides read TGTGCCAGCAGCGTAGATGGCCCCTATGGCTACACCTTC. It specifies CASSVDGPYGYTF.

This clone was seen just once. The chain recombines TRBV28 with TRBJ2-7; TRBD2 matches 10 bases. The CDR3 totals 15 residues. CDR1 and CDR2 from the germline V gene are MDHEN and SYDVKM. V lost 4 bases, J lost 4 bases, and 7 bases stayed unmatched. The CDR3 protein is CASSSLAGGSYEQYF. CDR3 DNA sequence: TGTGCCAGCAGTTCGTTAGCGGGGGGTTCTTACGAGCAGTACTTC.

This chain connects TRBV5-1 to TRBJ2-2; 8 nucleotides match TRBD1. The J segment lost 0 bases and the V segment lost 4 bases, leaving 2 bases of the junction unmatched. Germline CDR1 reads SGHRS; CDR2 reads YFSETQ. The CDR3 has 15 amino acids. The CDR3 DNA is TGCGCCAGCAGCACAGGGGGAACGAACACCGGGGAGCTGTTTTTT. Encoded protein: CASSTGGTNTGELFF.

This clone was seen a few times. The chain is built from TRBV28 and TRBJ2-7; maybe TRBD2 (5 bases). This CDR3 is 13 amino acids long. Germline loops: CDR1 MDHEN, CDR2 SYDVKM. Trimming took 6 bases from V and 2 from J, leaving 11 bases between them. The CDR3 nucleotides read TGTGCCAGCAGCTTAGGGAGTGCCTACGAGCAGTACTTC. This codes for CASSLGSAYEQYF. Drawing the rest from reference TRBV28 and TRBJ2-7, the complete variable domain is DVKVTQSSRYLVKRTGEKVFLECVQDMDHENMFWYRQDPGLGLRLIYFSYDVKMKEKGDIPEGYSVSREKKERFSLILESASTNQTSMYLCASSLGSAYEQYFGPGTRLTVT.

The CDR3 nucleotides read TGTGCCAGCTCACTATCCCGGGACAGGGAGTATTCACCCCTCCACTTT. This encodes CASSLSRDREYSPLHF. The chain uses TRBV18 and TRBJ1-6; 9 nucleotides align to TRBD1. This CDR3 region has 16 residues. V lost 4 bases and J lost 8; bases outside the gene matches: 9. Germline V lookup: CDR1 KGHSH, CDR2 LQKENI.

In this sample, this clone turned up once. The gene calls are TRBV29-1 and TRBJ1-1; 10 bases line up with TRBD1. This CDR3 is built from 12 residues. V was clipped by 3 bases and J by 10 bases; unmatched bases: 5. Germline V gives CDR1 SQVTM, CDR2 ANQGSEA. The CDR3, as DNA: TGCAGCGTTGATGCGACAGGGGGCAGAGCTTTCTTT. The encoded protein is CSVDATGGRAFF.

In the case of this clone: A much larger clone lies a single base off, so this may be a read error. V and J are TRBV6-5 and TRBJ1-1, with D unclear. The CDR3 loop spans 14 amino acids. Trimming shortened V by 0 bases and J by 1 base, and 6 bases separated the two germline ends. CDR1 MNHEY and CDR2 SVGAGI come from the germline V gene. This CDR3 is CASSYSRQNTEAFF. The DNA of the CDR3 is TGTGCCAGCAGTTACTCGAGGCAGAACACTGAAGCTTTCTTT.